Listed below are T cell receptor beta chains from one sample, sequenced in a study of T-cell memory formation after mild COVID-19. MiXCR, run by TCRdb on the 5' RACE reads, gives a single entry per CDR3 protein. The sample shows around 410,000 distinct CDR3 sequences, 20% to 25% of them seen only once. Material: PBMCs or a T cell subset sorted from them (not recorded which). These receptor sequences come from an adult woman who had mild COVID-19 (a few samples of this study predate the infection). Cell type and time point are not known. Each CDR3 is given with its conserved first and last residue. The D gene is left open where the match is weak. Size is stated for part of the rows, as once, few or many counts, or as a class when the clone is expanded.

V: TRBV5-1; D: TRBD1; size: NA; J: TRBJ1-1; CDR3: CASSPGTGSTEAFF; DNA: TGCGCCAGCAGCCCCGGGACAGGGAGCACTGAAGCTTTCTTT
V: TRBV10-3; D: TRBD1; size: few; J: TRBJ1-2; CDR3: CAISEPGTGNYGYTF; DNA: TGTGCCATCAGTGAGCCCGGGACAGGGAACTATGGCTACACCTTC
V: TRBV12-3/TRBV12-4; D: TRBD1; size: NA; J: TRBJ2-3; CDR3: CASRQGQGRSDTQYF; DNA: TGTGCCAGCAGACAAGGACAGGGGAGGTCAGATACGCAGTATTTT
V: TRBV7-9; D: NA; size: NA; J: TRBJ1-5; CDR3: CASSLGGLANQPQHF; DNA: TGTGCCAGCAGCTTAGGTGGCTTAGCCAATCAGCCCCAGCATTTT
V: TRBV9; D: NA; size: NA; J: TRBJ2-1; CDR3: CASSVEPTNEQFF; DNA: TGTGCCAGCAGCGTAGAACCCACCAATGAGCAGTTCTTC
V: TRBV11-2; D: NA; size: NA; J: TRBJ2-5; CDR3: CASSLGLRGRNQETQYF; DNA: TGTGCCAGCAGCTTAGGGTTACGTGGGAGGAACCAAGAGACCCAGTACTTC
V: TRBV7-9; D: TRBD1; size: few; J: TRBJ2-4; CDR3: CASSRDRVAKNIQYF; DNA: TGTGCCAGCAGCAGGGACAGGGTAGCCAAAAACATTCAGTACTTC
V: TRBV7-2; D: NA; size: NA; J: TRBJ1-2; CDR3: CASSLAQRGVGVGYTF; DNA: TGTGCCAGCAGCTTAGCCCAGCGAGGGGTCGGGGTTGGCTACACCTTC
V: TRBV7-8; D: NA; size: NA; J: TRBJ1-1; CDR3: CASSLLSGNTEAFF; DNA: TGTGCCAGCAGCTTACTATCGGGAAACACTGAAGCTTTCTTT
V: TRBV5-5; D: NA; size: few; J: TRBJ1-5; CDR3: CASSIDAARGQPQHF; DNA: TGTGCCAGCAGCATCGACGCGGCACGAGGGCAGCCCCAGCATTTT